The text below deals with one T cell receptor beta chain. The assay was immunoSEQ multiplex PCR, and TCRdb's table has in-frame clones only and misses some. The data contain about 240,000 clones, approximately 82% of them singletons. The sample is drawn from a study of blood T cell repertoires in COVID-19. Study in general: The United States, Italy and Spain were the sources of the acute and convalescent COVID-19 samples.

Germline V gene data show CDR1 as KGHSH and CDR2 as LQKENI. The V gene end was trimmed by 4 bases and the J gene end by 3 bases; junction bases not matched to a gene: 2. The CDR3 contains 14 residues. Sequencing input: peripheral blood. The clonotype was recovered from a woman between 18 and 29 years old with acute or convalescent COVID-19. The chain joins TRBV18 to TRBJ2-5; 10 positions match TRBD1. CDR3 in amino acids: CASSQGTGEETQYF. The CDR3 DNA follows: TGTGCCAGCTCACAAGGGACAGGGGAAGAGACCCAGTACTTC.